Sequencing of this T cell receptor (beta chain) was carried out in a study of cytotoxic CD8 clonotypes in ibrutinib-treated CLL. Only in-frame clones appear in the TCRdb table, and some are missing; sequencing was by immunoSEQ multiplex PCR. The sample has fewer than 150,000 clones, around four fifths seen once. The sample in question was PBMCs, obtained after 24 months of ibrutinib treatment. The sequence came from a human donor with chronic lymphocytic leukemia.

The CDR3 is CASSLGGTGPTDTQYF. The DNA for the CDR3 is TGTGCCAGCAGCTTAGGTGGGACAGGGCCCACAGATACGCAGTATTTT. The chain has TRBV13 and TRBJ2-3, with 9 positions matching TRBD1. The ends lost 0 bases at V and 2 bases at J; junction bases unmatched: 3. The germline gives CDR1 PRHDT, CDR2 FYEKMQ (reference sequence). This CDR3 region has 16 residues.